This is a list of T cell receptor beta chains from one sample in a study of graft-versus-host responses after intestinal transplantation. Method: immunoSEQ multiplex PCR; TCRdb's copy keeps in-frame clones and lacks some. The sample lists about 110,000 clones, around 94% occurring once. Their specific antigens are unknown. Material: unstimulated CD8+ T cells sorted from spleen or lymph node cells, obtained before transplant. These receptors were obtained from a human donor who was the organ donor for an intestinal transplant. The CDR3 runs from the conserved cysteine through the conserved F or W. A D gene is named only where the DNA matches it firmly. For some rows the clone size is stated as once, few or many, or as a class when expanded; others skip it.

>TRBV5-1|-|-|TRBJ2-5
CASTLQGEETQYF
TGCGCCAGCACCTTACAGGGAGAAGAGACCCAGTACTTC
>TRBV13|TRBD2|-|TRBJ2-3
CASSSGTSGSADTQYF
TGTGCCAGCAGCTCCGGGACTAGCGGGAGTGCAGATACGCAGTATTTT
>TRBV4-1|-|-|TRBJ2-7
CASSQEDARVYEQYF
TGCGCCAGCAGCCAAGAGGACGCGAGGGTCTACGAGCAGTACTTC
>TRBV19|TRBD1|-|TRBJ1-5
CASSIDPEQGAFNQPQHF
TGTGCCAGTAGTATAGATCCTGAACAGGGGGCCTTCAATCAGCCCCAGCATTTT
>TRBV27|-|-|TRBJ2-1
CASSLATSYNEQFF
TGTGCCAGCAGTTTGGCGACTAGCTACAATGAGCAGTTCTTC
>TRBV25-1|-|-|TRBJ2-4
CASNTTTAIKNIQYF
TGTGCCAGCAACACTACTACAGCGATCAAAAACATTCAGTACTTC
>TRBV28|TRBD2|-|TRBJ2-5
CASSSRGGRAYIQYF
TGTGCCAGCAGCTCCCGTGGGGGGAGGGCCTATATCCAGTACTTC
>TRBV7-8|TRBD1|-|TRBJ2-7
CASSSWTGAVDF
TGTGCCAGCAGCTCGTGGACAGGGGCGGTTGACTTC
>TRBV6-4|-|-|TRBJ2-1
CASSAFWTFTYNEQFF
TGTGCCAGCAGTGCATTCTGGACCTTTACTTACAATGAGCAGTTCTTC
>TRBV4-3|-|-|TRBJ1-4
CASSQDREFNEKLFF
TGCGCCAGCAGCCAAGATCGGGAGTTTAATGAAAAACTGTTTTTT
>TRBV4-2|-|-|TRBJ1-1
CASSPKRNTEAFF
TGTGCCAGCAGCCCTAAACGGAACACTGAAGCTTTCTTT
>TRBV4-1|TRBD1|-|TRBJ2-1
CASSQDPRDRIYNEQFF
TGCGCCAGCAGCCAAGATCCCCGGGACAGGATTTACAATGAGCAGTTCTTC
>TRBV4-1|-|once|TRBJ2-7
CASSQEFRAFEQYF
TGCGCCAGCAGCCAAGAATTCAGGGCCTTCGAGCAGTACTTC
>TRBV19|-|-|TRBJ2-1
CASSIVGAGDEQFF
TGTGCCAGTAGTATAGTGGGGGCTGGGGATGAGCAGTTCTTC
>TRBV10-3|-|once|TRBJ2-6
CAIRRRLVASGANVLTF
TGTGCCATCCGGCGGCGACTGGTCGCTTCTGGGGCCAACGTCCTGACTTTC
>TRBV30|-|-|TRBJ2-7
CAWSVPPAGETDEQYF
TGTGCCTGGAGTGTACCCCCGGCGGGTGAGACTGACGAGCAGTACTTC
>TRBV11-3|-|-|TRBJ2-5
CASSPAGADETQYF
TGTGCCAGCAGCCCCGCCGGGGCTGACGAGACCCAGTACTTC
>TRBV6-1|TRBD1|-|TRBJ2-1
CASRQLGTGANEQFF
TGTGCCAGCAGACAACTAGGGACAGGGGCCAATGAGCAGTTCTTC
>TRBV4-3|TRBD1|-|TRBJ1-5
CASSQDPGQGNQPQHF
TGCGCCAGCAGCCAAGATCCGGGACAGGGCAATCAGCCCCAGCATTTT
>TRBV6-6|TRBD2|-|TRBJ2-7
CASSYSYGGLGEQYF
TGTGCCAGCAGTTACTCGTACGGGGGGTTGGGCGAGCAGTACTTC
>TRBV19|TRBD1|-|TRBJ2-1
CASKPGTGGYNEQFF
TGTGCCAGTAAACCCGGGACAGGGGGCTACAATGAGCAGTTCTTC
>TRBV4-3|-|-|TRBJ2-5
CASSQDRGEETQYF
TGCGCCAGCAGCCAAGACAGGGGGGAAGAGACCCAGTACTTC